This entry describes one T cell receptor (beta chain). Using immunoSEQ multiplex PCR, the repertoire was profiled, and TCRdb retains in-frame clones only, with some absent. The sample lists about 68,000 clones; approximately 92% were seen once. CDR1 and CDR2 (germline): SGHRS, YFSETQ. Trimming pared 1 base from V and 10 bases from J, leaving 12 bases between. This CDR3 is 13 amino acids long. The data stem from a study of blood T cell repertoires in COVID-19. The sample comprised peripheral blood. The rearrangement joins TRBV5-1 to TRBJ2-1, with D perhaps TRBD2 (5 bases). The source of this sequence is a man over 45 with acute or convalescent COVID-19. In DNA form, the CDR3 reads TGCGCCAGCAGCTTGCGGGAAACGGGGGAGCAGTTCTTC. Its translation is CASSLRETGEQFF.